One T cell receptor (beta chain) is described in this entry. This clonotype was counted many times. The antigen it binds to is not known. No much larger clone exists at a distance of one base, and base qualities are not known. The treatment or condition label corresponds to: skin biopsy from PPD injection site in Mantoux-positive individual. Total RNA was used without cell sorting and was treated with RQ1 DNase before reverse transcription, with a target input of about 1 to 1,100 ng. Using 3' ligation of a UMI-containing oligonucleotide to TCR cDNA, the study laid out a robust and sensitive protocol to amplify, sequence and analyze TCRs. In individuals with a positive Mantoux test, tuberculin skin test biopsies were taken from sites that had been injected with PPD. Libraries were prepared from skin biopsies and whole blood so that pipeline robustness could be tested in samples in which T cells form a minority population.

Taken from cysteine to phenylalanine, the CDR3 has 15 residues. CDR3 DNA is the only sequence kept; it has 45 bases, read in frame from the first base. According to the germline V gene, CDR1 reads SGHRS and CDR2 reads YFSETQ. Trimmed from V: 4 bases; trimmed from J: 4 bases; junction bases lacking a gene match: 1. The sample is drawn from a study of naive and memory T cell subsets (dated by TCRdb to the late 2010s). Regarding the complete study: In the figure summarizing the skin biopsy and whole blood samples, around 10 blood donors, 7 tuberculin skin test biopsies and 3 saline control biopsies were reported. Skin biopsies were taken from tuberculin skin test sites or from saline-injected control sites and were processed for RNA extraction as described before. PCR2 was typically a SYBR Green qPCR stopped at a set threshold; low-input samples could instead use end-point PCR (around 6 cycles). Here is what the overall study found, with its caveats: The larger number of TCRs found at tuberculin skin test sites was interpreted as T cell infiltration of a delayed type IV hypersensitivity reaction. TCR sequences were reportedly recovered from both types of skin biopsy, with far more TCRs being found at tuberculin skin test sites. Skin biopsy collection and RNA processing details were not given in the paper but referenced to earlier studies. The RNA-based method was acknowledged to be potentially sensitive to changes in TCR transcripts with T cell activation and differentiation.

The library was obtained by UMI-ligation and nested PCR. For the blood and skin samples, reverse transcription of TCR RNA was done with SuperScript IV along with alpha and beta constant region primers. The ligated cDNA was amplified in four rounds of PCR with nested alpha and beta constant region primers together with the SP2 primer. An oligonucleotide carrying the Illumina SP2 primer and a UMI was ligated to the cDNA 3' end using T4 RNA ligase 1. To prevent hairpin formation, the 12-nucleotide UMI was made up of two random hexamers with an eight-base spacer between them. TCR alpha and beta chain libraries were processed separately from the second PCR onward, with dual indexing for multiplexing. After pooling, the indexed libraries were analyzed by capillary electrophoresis and sequenced on either an Illumina MiSeq or NextSeq. To boost base diversity and improve cluster recognition, PhiX DNA at about 4.5-8% was spiked into the libraries. In the paper's pipeline: Demultiplexor extracted UMIs from read 2, combined them with read 1 TCR sequence, and split reads by sample indices. Decombinator identified V and J genes and V-J junctions and gave each TCR a five-part identifier that included V and J deletions. Collapsinator relied on UMIs to correct both sequencing errors and PCR amplification heterogeneity, producing a UMI-based abundance for each TCR. CDR3Translator converted identifiers to nucleotide sequence, translated to amino acids, and extracted CDR3 regions using terminal motifs. Error-corrected counts of alpha and beta TCRs from blood and skin were compared after being normalized to the amount of input RNA. The public reads were reanalyzed by TCRdb: fastp trimming at Q25, MiXCR alignment, in-frame beta chains only. Records with the same CDR3 protein are collapsed into one entry carrying the most frequent genes and DNA. What appears here as the V and J calls and clone size reflects TCRdb's work, not the paper's. Counted in this sample were some 20,000 distinct CDR3 sequences; 8.5% to 10% of them appeared once. The leading ten clones occupy approximately 7% of the sample.

The specimen was skin, collected from a tuberculin skin test site. The TCR originated in an adult in good health. This receptor chain uses TRBV5-1 and TRBJ2-2; 13 central nucleotides agree with TRBD2. The CDR3 in this case is CASSGTSGATGELFF. The DNA reads TGCGCCAGCAGCGGGACTAGCGGGGCCACCGGGGAGCTGTTTTTT.